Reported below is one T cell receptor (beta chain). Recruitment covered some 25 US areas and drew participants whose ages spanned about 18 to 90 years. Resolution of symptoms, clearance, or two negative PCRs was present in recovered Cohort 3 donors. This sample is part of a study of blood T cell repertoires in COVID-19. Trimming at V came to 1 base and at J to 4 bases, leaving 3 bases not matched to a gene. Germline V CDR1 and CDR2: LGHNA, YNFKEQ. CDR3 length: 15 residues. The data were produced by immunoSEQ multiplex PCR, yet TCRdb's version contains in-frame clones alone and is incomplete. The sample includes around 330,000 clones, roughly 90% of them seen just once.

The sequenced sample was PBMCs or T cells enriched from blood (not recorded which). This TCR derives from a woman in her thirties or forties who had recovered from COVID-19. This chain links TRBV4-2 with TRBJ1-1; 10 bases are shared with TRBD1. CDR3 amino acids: CASSQGQGASTEAFF. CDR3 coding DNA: TGTGCCAGCAGCCAAGGACAGGGGGCTAGCACTGAAGCTTTCTTT.